Presented here are 12 T cell receptor beta chains from one specimen sequenced in a study of T-cell reconstitution after alpha-beta-depleted transplantation in children. Researchers prepared the TCRbeta library using unique molecular identifiers, the study reports. TCRdb redid the calling of the PCR reads with MiXCR, one entry per CDR3 protein. The sample yields hundreds of thousands of distinct CDR3 sequences, about 31% seen once. Sequenced material: PBMCs from the stem cell graft donor, taken from the stem cell graft. These receptors originate from a human donor who donated a stem cell graft to a child with aplastic anemia.

The rearrangement links TRBV5-4 to TRBJ2-2; 12 nucleotides line up with TRBD2. The CDR3 runs 19 residues. CDR1 is SGHNT and CDR2 is YYREEE in the germline V gene (reference sequence). Trimming at V came to 0 bases and at J to 6 bases, leaving 12 bases not matched to a gene. The DNA of the CDR3 is TGTGCCAGCAGCTTGGCCCTCCGACTAGCGGGAGATAGAGCCGGGGAGCTGTTTTTT. Encoded protein: CASSLALRLAGDRAGELFF.

This clonotype was detected a few times. The genes are TRBV7-2 and TRBJ2-5; the D is unclear. This CDR3 region has 14 residues. Trimming took off 1 base at V and 1 base at J, with 7 bases between the two ends. Germline loops: CDR1 SGHTA, CDR2 FQGNSA. CDR3 bases: TGTGCCAGCAGCTTAGACCCCGGCCAAGAGACCCAGTACTTC. Translating gives CASSLDPGQETQYF.

This clonotype was counted a single time. The gene calls are TRBV7-9 and TRBJ1-2; 8 nucleotides line up with TRBD1. Trimming cost V 5 bases and J 4 bases; bases outside gene matches: 12. Germline V gives CDR1 SEHNR, CDR2 FQNEAQ (reference sequence). The CDR3 contains 16 residues. CDR3 coding DNA: TGTGCCAGCAGCCCTAAGGACAGGGCTCCTAGCTATGGCTACACCTTC. It encodes CASSPKDRAPSYGYTF.

The chain is built from TRBV11-3 and TRBJ2-5; no clear D gene. The CDR3 contains 13 residues. Looked up from germline, CDR1 is SGHNT and CDR2 is YENEEA. V lost 5 bases and J lost 4, with 11 bases in between. The CDR3 is CASSPLNGETQYF. In nucleotides, the CDR3 is TGTGCCAGCAGCCCCCTCAACGGAGAGACCCAGTACTTC.

V is TRBV6-2 or TRBV6-3 and J is TRBJ2-1; 9 positions match TRBD2. The CDR3 is 20 amino acids. Per the germline V gene, CDR1 is MNHEY and CDR2 is SVGEGT. Losses at the gene ends were 4 bases for V and 0 bases for J; bases not matched to a gene: 16. CDR3 bases: TGTGCCAGCAGTTCCAAACCATCACCTCTAGCGGGAAGCTCCTACAATGAGCAGTTCTTC. It encodes CASSSKPSPLAGSSYNEQFF.

The chain carries TRBV15 and TRBJ2-6, with TRBD2 matching over 7 bases. The CDR3 consists of 22 residues. Trimming removed 1 base from V and 4 bases from J; junction bases left unmatched: 22. Per germline, CDR1 LNHNV and CDR2 YYDKDF (reference sequence). The CDR3 loop reads CATSRGNDGGRAQSSGANVLTF. CDR3 DNA: TGTGCCACCAGCAGAGGCAACGACGGAGGGAGGGCCCAAAGTTCCGGGGCCAACGTCCTGACTTTC.

This clonotype has a single count. The rearrangement joins TRBV12-3 or TRBV12-4 to TRBJ1-1; weak D call: TRBD1 (6 bases). V shed 4 bases and J shed 5 bases, with 17 bases lying between them. CDR3 length: 15 amino acids. This CDR3 reads CASSSGAGAVTEAFF. CDR3 coding DNA: TGTGCCAGCAGTTCGGGGGCGGGGGCGGTGACTGAAGCTTTCTTT.

The chain employs TRBV3-1 and TRBJ1-2; D ambiguous. From germline, CDR1 is LGHDT and CDR2 YNNKEL (reference sequence). V was shortened by 1 base and J by 7 bases, with 4 bases between the two germline ends. This CDR3 spans 11 amino acids. The CDR3 sequence is CASSQARGYTF. The CDR3 bases are TGTGCCAGCAGCCAAGCCCGTGGCTACACCTTC.

In its sample, this clonotype was seen a few times. The rearrangement joins TRBV29-1 to TRBJ2-1; D possibly corresponds to TRBD1 (5 bases). The CDR3 runs to 13 residues. Germline CDR1 and CDR2: SQVTM and ANQGSEA. Trimming removed 4 bases at V and 2 bases at J, with 9 bases between. CDR3 loop: CSVAQGAYNEQFF. CDR3 nucleotides: TGCAGCGTTGCCCAGGGCGCCTACAATGAGCAGTTCTTC.

The J gene is TRBJ2-7, the V gene TRBV6-2 or TRBV6-3, with 8 nucleotides matching TRBD1. This CDR3 is built from 17 residues. Per the germline V gene, CDR1 is MNHEY and CDR2 is SVGEGT. Unmatched junction bases numbered 19, after V lost 7 bases and J lost 5 bases. The CDR3 region is CASTETRRTGLIHEQYF. CDR3 sequence (DNA): TGTGCCAGCACCGAGACCAGAAGGACAGGGCTGATCCACGAGCAGTACTTC.

This clonotype was found a few times. CDR3 nucleotides: TGCAGTGCTAGAACACCCCGGGGGAACACTGAAGCTTTCTTT. Amino acid sequence: CSARTPRGNTEAFF. The rearrangement joins TRBV20-1 to TRBJ1-1; unclear D gene. Trimming cost V 2 bases and J 1 base, with 11 bases left between them. Germline assignment: CDR1 DFQATT and CDR2 SNEGSKA (reference sequence). The CDR3 loop spans 14 amino acids.

J is TRBJ2-5 and V is TRBV4-3; D possibly corresponds to TRBD2 (6 bases). This CDR3 spans 14 amino acids. CDR1 LGHNA and CDR2 YSLEER come from the germline V gene. V lost 0 bases and J lost 5, with 10 bases in between. DNA for the CDR3: TGCGCCAGCAGCCAAGATCGGGGAGGCGAGACCCAGTACTTC. This translates into CASSQDRGGETQYF.